A selection of T cell receptor beta chains follows, all from one sample in a study of T cells of healthy individuals. TCRdb fed the 5' RACE reads into MiXCR, producing one record per CDR3 protein. The repertoire has more than 85,000 distinct CDR3 sequences, under 20% of them found once; the top ten carry about 6%. All receptors come from a human donor in good health. Each CDR3 is given with its conserved first and last residue. The D gene is left open where the match is weak. Clone size, where shown, is once, few, many, or a class for clones that have expanded.

j_gene,abundance,d_gene,v_gene,CDR3nt,CDR3aa
TRBJ1-2,few,NA,TRBV29-1,TGCAGCGTTATCGCAGGGAAGAGAAACTATGGCTACACCTTC,CSVIAGKRNYGYTF
TRBJ2-1,few,NA,TRBV10-3,TGTGCCATCAGTGAGTCCCTAGCGCCCCCCTACAATGAGCAGTTCTTC,CAISESLAPPYNEQFF
TRBJ2-3,few,TRBD2,TRBV10-3,TGTGCCACGGCTACTAGCGCAGGGACAGATACGCAGTATTTT,CATATSAGTDTQYF
TRBJ1-1,few,TRBD1,TRBV5-6,TGTGCCAGCAGCGACCGGGACAGGTGGAGGACTGAAGCTTTCTTT,CASSDRDRWRTEAFF
TRBJ1-5,many,NA,TRBV6-5,TGTGCCAGCAGTTACTCGCGCAGTAGCAATCAGCCCCAGCATTTT,CASSYSRSSNQPQHF
TRBJ2-7,few,TRBD1,TRBV29-1,TGCAGCGGTGGGACAGGATCCACCTACGAGCAGTACTTC,CSGGTGSTYEQYF
TRBJ2-3,many,NA,TRBV7-9,TGTGCCAGCAGGACAGTCTCTAGCACAGATACGCAGTATTTT,CASRTVSSTDTQYF
TRBJ2-2,NA,NA,TRBV28,TGTGCCAGCAGTTTATACCAGGGAGCCGGCACCGGGGAGCTGTTTTTT,CASSLYQGAGTGELFF
TRBJ2-7,many,NA,TRBV3-1,TGTGCCAGCAGCCAAGGTCGTGGTAGCGTCGATTACTTC,CASSQGRGSVDYF
TRBJ2-7,NA,TRBD1,TRBV28,TGTGCCAGCAGTTCCGGGGACAGGGTCATCTCCGAGCAGTACTTC,CASSSGDRVISEQYF
TRBJ1-1,few,NA,TRBV5-1,TGCGCCAGCAGCTTGGCAGGGGTTGTGACTGAAGCTTTCTTT,CASSLAGVVTEAFF
TRBJ2-7,NA,NA,TRBV21-1,TGTGCCAGCAGCAAGGAGGAGGGGGGCGCCCCGCAGTACTTC,CASSKEEGGAPQYF
TRBJ1-6,NA,NA,TRBV3-1,TGTGCCAGCAGCCAAGGCCGACAGGAGAATTCACCCCTCCACTTT,CASSQGRQENSPLHF
TRBJ2-7,many,NA,TRBV11-2,TGTGCCAGCAGTCGCCCCCGGACCGAACCCTACGAGCAGTACTTC,CASSRPRTEPYEQYF
TRBJ2-7,many,NA,TRBV19,TGTGCCAGTACTTTCTCCTACGAGCAGTACTTC,CASTFSYEQYF
TRBJ2-1,many,NA,TRBV19,TGTGCCAGTAGCTCTGACGTGAGCTCCTACAATGAGCAGTTCTTC,CASSSDVSSYNEQFF
TRBJ1-3,NA,NA,TRBV7-7,TGTGCCAGCAGCTTAGGGGGGCCAGAAACCTTTGGAAACACCATATATTTT,CASSLGGPETFGNTIYF
TRBJ2-1,NA,TRBD1,TRBV3-1,TGTGCCAGCAGCCAAGGGACAGGGACGGGGACCTACAATGAGCAGTTCTTC,CASSQGTGTGTYNEQFF
TRBJ2-1,many,TRBD2,TRBV9,TGTGCCAGCAGCTATAGCGGGAACCCCTCCTACAATGAGCAGTTCTTC,CASSYSGNPSYNEQFF
TRBJ2-7,NA,TRBD1,TRBV29-1,TGCAGCGGCCGGACAGGATCCTACGAGCAGTACTTC,CSGRTGSYEQYF
TRBJ2-6,many,TRBD1,TRBV29-1,TGCAGCGTTGCGACAGGGGGGGACTCTGGGGCCAACGTCCTGACTTTC,CSVATGGDSGANVLTF
TRBJ2-1,few,TRBD1,TRBV7-9,TGTGCCAGCAGCTTAGTTAGGGACAGGCGTTTGGATGAGCAGTTCTTC,CASSLVRDRRLDEQFF
TRBJ1-2,NA,TRBD1,TRBV6-1,TGTGCCAGCAACAGGGGTGCGGACCCATATGGCTACACCTTC,CASNRGADPYGYTF
TRBJ1-1,few,NA,TRBV5-4,TGTGCCAGCAGCCCCTCCAGCTCCCCTTTGAACACTGAAGCTTTCTTT,CASSPSSSPLNTEAFF
TRBJ1-2,NA,TRBD1,TRBV28,TGTGCCAGCAGCCCAGGGGGACGGGTATTCTATGGCTACACCTTC,CASSPGGRVFYGYTF
TRBJ2-1,NA,TRBD2,TRBV7-9,TGTGCCAGCAGCTTAGCCGGGGGGGGCCTCAATGAGCAGTTCTTC,CASSLAGGGLNEQFF
TRBJ2-5,few,TRBD2,TRBV5-1,TGCGCCAGCAGCACGGGACTAGCGGGAGGACCTCAAGAGACCCAGTACTTC,CASSTGLAGGPQETQYF
TRBJ2-1,many,TRBD1,TRBV20-1,TGCAGTGCTCCTACCCAATCCCGTCGACAGGGATCGCGCAATGAGCAGTTCTTC,CSAPTQSRRQGSRNEQFF
TRBJ2-3,few,TRBD2,TRBV3-1,TGTGCCAGCAGCCAAGATTTAGTGGGACTAGCGGGGGGAACAGATACGCAGTATTTT,CASSQDLVGLAGGTDTQYF
TRBJ1-6,few,NA,TRBV7-2,TGTGCCAGCAGCTCGCTGTTCGATTCACCCCTCCACTTT,CASSSLFDSPLHF
TRBJ1-5,many,TRBD1,TRBV6-2/TRBV6-3,TGTGCCAGCAGGCGAACAGGGGTATCTGGACAGCCCCAGCATTTT,CASRRTGVSGQPQHF
TRBJ2-1,NA,TRBD1,TRBV7-7,TGTGCTAGCAGCCCAAGGGGGCCGAGCTCCTACAATGAGCAGTTCTTC,CASSPRGPSSYNEQFF
TRBJ2-2,NA,NA,TRBV28,TGTGCCAGCACGTCTACAGGGTACCCCGGGGAGCTGTTTTTT,CASTSTGYPGELFF
TRBJ2-1,NA,TRBD2,TRBV9,TGTGCCAGCAGCGTAACGCTCAGCGGGAGGGCCAATGAGCAGTTCTTC,CASSVTLSGRANEQFF
TRBJ2-5,many,NA,TRBV3-1,TGTGCCAGCAGCCAAGATCACCGCCGGGGGACAGAGACCCAGTACTTC,CASSQDHRRGTETQYF
TRBJ2-7,NA,TRBD2,TRBV3-1,TGTGCCAGCAGCCAAGAGAGGCTAGCGGTCCCTTATGAGCAGTACTTC,CASSQERLAVPYEQYF
TRBJ1-1,many,NA,TRBV2,TGTGCCAGCAGAAATGTGGGGCGAGGAGCTTTCTTT,CASRNVGRGAFF
TRBJ1-5,NA,TRBD1,TRBV20-1,TGCAGTGCTAGCAGGGGGTCTCAGCCCCAGCATTTT,CSASRGSQPQHF
TRBJ2-2,many,NA,TRBV7-3,TGTGCCAGCAGCTTAATGGGGGGAGCTACCGGGGAGCTGTTTTTT,CASSLMGGATGELFF
TRBJ1-2,many,NA,TRBV12-3/TRBV12-4,TGTGCCAGCAGTCCCCAAAGGAGGTATGGCTACACCTTC,CASSPQRRYGYTF
TRBJ1-5,NA,NA,TRBV20-1,TGCAGTGCTCGAGAAATCCATAGCAATCAGCCCCAGCATTTT,CSAREIHSNQPQHF
TRBJ1-6,few,NA,TRBV20-1,TGCAGTTTCTCGACGGGGGAGAATTCACCCCTCCACTTT,CSFSTGENSPLHF
TRBJ2-1,NA,TRBD2,TRBV7-8,TGTGCCAGCAGTTCTGGGACTAGCGGGGGGAGCTCCTACAATGAGCAGTTCTTC,CASSSGTSGGSSYNEQFF
TRBJ2-5,few,NA,TRBV28,TGTGCCAGCAGTTTATCTGAACTTAAAGAGACCCAGTACTTC,CASSLSELKETQYF
TRBJ2-1,NA,NA,TRBV12-3/TRBV12-4,TGTGCCAGCAGTTTAAGAGGCGGCAGGGAGAGCTCCTACAATGAGCAGTTCTTC,CASSLRGGRESSYNEQFF
TRBJ1-5,few,NA,TRBV2,TGTGCCAACAAAAAGGCATTGGGCAATCAGCCCCAGCATTTT,CANKKALGNQPQHF
TRBJ1-2,many,NA,TRBV30,TGTGCCTGGAGGGGGGAAGCCTTAGCTAACTATGGCTACACCTTC,CAWRGEALANYGYTF
TRBJ1-5,few,NA,TRBV4-2,TGTGCCAGCAGCCAAGGTCAGTCCTCCGAACCCCAGCATTTT,CASSQGQSSEPQHF
TRBJ2-7,NA,NA,TRBV28,TGTGCCAGCAGTTCGAGCGGGTTAGAGCAGTACTTC,CASSSSGLEQYF
TRBJ2-7,NA,NA,TRBV19,TGTGCCAGTCGAGAACTCGGCTCCTACGAGCAGTACTTC,CASRELGSYEQYF